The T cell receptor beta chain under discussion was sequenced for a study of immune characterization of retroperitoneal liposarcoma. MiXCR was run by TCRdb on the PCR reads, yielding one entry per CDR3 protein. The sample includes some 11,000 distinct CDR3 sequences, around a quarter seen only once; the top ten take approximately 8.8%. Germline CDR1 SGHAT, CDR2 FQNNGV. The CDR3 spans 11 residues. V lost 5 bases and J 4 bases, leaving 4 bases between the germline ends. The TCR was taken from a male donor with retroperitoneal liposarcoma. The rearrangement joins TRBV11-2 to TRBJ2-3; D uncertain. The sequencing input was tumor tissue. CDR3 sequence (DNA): TGTGCCAGCAGCCGAGCAGATACGCAGTATTTT. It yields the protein CASSRADTQYF.